The source of this T cell receptor beta chain is a study of blood T cell repertoires in COVID-19. Original data processing: The authors estimated nucleated cell counts from reference gene primer amplification. Some clones are missing from TCRdb's copy, which holds only in-frame ones; the method was immunoSEQ multiplex PCR. That table gives V, J and clone size, and the DNA gave D and trimming. The table lists about 190,000 clones, around 84% of them singletons. For recovered donors of Cohort 3, there were two negative PCRs, clearance, or symptom resolution. The J segment lost 14 bases and the V segment lost 5 bases, leaving 10 bases of the junction unmatched. The germline CDR1 and CDR2 sequences are SGDLS and YYNGEE. CDR3 length: 12 amino acids.

This sequence joins TRBV9 and TRBJ2-1; 7 nucleotides match TRBD1. The sequencing input was PBMCs or T cells enriched from blood (not recorded which). This clonotype was obtained from a woman in her thirties who had recovered from COVID-19. Here the CDR3 DNA reads TGTGCCAGCAGTGACGTGCCGGGACAGAAGTTCTTC. Amino acids: CASSDVPGQKFF. The entire variable domain, with the rest obtained from reference TRBV9 and TRBJ2-1, is as follows: DSGVTQTPKHLITATGQRVTLRCSPRSGDLSVYWYQQSLDQGLQFLIQYYNGEERAKGNILERFSAQQFPDLHSELNLSSLELGDSALYFCASSDVPGQKFFGPGTRLTVL.